This T cell receptor (beta chain) stems from a study of cytomegalovirus exposure and HLA in healthy donors. General study results and limits: Of the V segments, some could not be distinguished, including TRBV6-2 and TRBV6-3, and were excluded. Prior analysis indicated that the majority of TCR beta V segments exhibited productivity approximately 90% or approximately 30% of the time. For most TCR sequences rarity was the rule, although some public TCRs occurred in many donors.

Per germline, CDR1 MNHEY and CDR2 SVGAGI. With 7 bases removed from V and 0 bases from J, the gap between germline ends came to 9 bases. The CDR3 consists of 13 residues. The PCR contained 60 Vbeta and 13 Jbeta primers. Assay: immunoSEQ multiplex PCR; the TCRdb copy retains only in-frame clones and omits some. The data show 100,000 to 150,000 clones, approximately 78% seen once. A remark on this clone: The antigen remains undetermined.

Material for sequencing was PBMCs. The rearrangement joins TRBV6-5 to TRBJ1-1; D is unclear. The origin of this receptor is a man younger than 45 in good health and CMV-seropositive. In nucleotides, the CDR3 is TGTGCCAGCACTCAGCGGCTGAACACTGAAGCTTTCTTT. Translated: CASTQRLNTEAFF.